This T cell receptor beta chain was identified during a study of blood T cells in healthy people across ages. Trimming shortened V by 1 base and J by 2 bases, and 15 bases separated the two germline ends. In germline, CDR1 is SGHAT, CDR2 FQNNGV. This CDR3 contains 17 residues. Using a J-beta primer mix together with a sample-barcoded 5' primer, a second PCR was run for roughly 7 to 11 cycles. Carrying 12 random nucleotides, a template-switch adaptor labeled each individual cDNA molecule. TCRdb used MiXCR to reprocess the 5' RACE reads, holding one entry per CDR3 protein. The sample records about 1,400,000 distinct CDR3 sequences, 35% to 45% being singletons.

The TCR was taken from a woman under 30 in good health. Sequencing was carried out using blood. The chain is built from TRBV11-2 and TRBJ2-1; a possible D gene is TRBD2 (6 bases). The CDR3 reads CASSLGWGVPPYNEQFF. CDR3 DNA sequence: TGTGCCAGCAGCTTAGGGTGGGGGGTCCCTCCCTACAATGAGCAGTTCTTC.